This entry lists 29 T cell receptor beta chains sequenced from one sample in a study of liver allograft versus peripheral blood T cells. On the study more broadly: Repertoires of T cell receptors in transplanted livers were compared with recipients' peripheral blood repertoires.

Using its own MiXCR run on the reads, TCRdb lists one record per CDR3 protein. Of about 16,000 distinct CDR3 sequences in the sample, under 25% were seen once. All receptors derive from a human patient who had a liver transplant. The T cells may partly be graft donor cells.

This clonotype was found a few times. This chain uses TRBV10-3 with TRBJ1-5, with 9 bases matching TRBD1. Trimming removed 10 bases from V and 15 bases from J; junction bases left unmatched: 13. The germline CDR1 and CDR2 sequences are ENHRY and SYGVKD. The CDR3 runs to 12 residues. CDR3 residues: CASNTWDRVWHF. CDR3 coding DNA: TGTGCCAGCAACACCTGGGACAGGGTTTGGCATTTT.

This clonotype appeared a few times. This sequence joins TRBV19 and TRBJ2-3; D is perhaps TRBD1 or TRBD2 (5 bases each). CDR1 and CDR2 (germline): LNHDA, SQIVND (reference sequence). Trimming pared 5 bases from V and 2 bases from J, leaving 23 bases between. CDR3 size: 18 residues. The CDR3 DNA reads as TGTGCCAGTAGTTCTCGGATGGGACGCCCACGATCCACAGATACGCAGTATTTT. It translates to CASSSRMGRPRSTDTQYF.

A remark on this clonotype: Compared with germline, one end of the junction differs, possibly owing to a read error. The V and J genes are TRBV9 and TRBJ2-5; TRBD2 might be the D (5 bases). The CDR3 has 15 amino acids. CDR1 and CDR2 from the germline V gene are SGDLS and YYNGEE. Here the CDR3 DNA reads TGTGCCAGCAGCGCCAGCGGTGGGTACCAAGAGACCCAGTGCTTC. This encodes CASSASGGYQETQCF.

This clonotype was counted ten times or more. The chain combines TRBV6-2 or TRBV6-3 with TRBJ2-7; perhaps TRBD1 as D (6 bases). There are 13 residues in the CDR3. Trimming cost V 5 bases and J 5 bases, with 13 bases left between them. Germline V gene lookup returns CDR1 MNHEY and CDR2 SVGEGT. The DNA of the CDR3 is TGTGCCAGCAGTACCACAGGGTACCACGAGCAGTACTTC. Its protein is CASSTTGYHEQYF.

By share of the sample, this clonotype is medium-sized (0.01 to 0.1%). The rearrangement uses TRBV29-1 and TRBJ1-5; D is undetermined. V was trimmed by 6 bases and J by 6 bases, leaving 12 bases between them. The CDR3 extends over 12 amino acids. The germline CDR1 and CDR2 sequences are SQVTM and ANQGSEA. The CDR3, as DNA: TGCAGCGTCTCCCCCGAGGGTCAGCCCCAGCATTTT. It specifies CSVSPEGQPQHF.

The gene calls are TRBV20-1 and TRBJ1-6; D not resolved. CDR1 and CDR2 (germline): DFQATT, SNEGSKA (reference sequence). V was cut by 3 bases and J by 14 bases, with 23 bases left in between. The CDR3 is 15 residues long. As DNA, the CDR3 is TGCAGTGCTAGGGATTCCGGGCCCTCCCTTGGAGCCCTCCACTTT. It yields the protein CSARDSGPSLGALHF.

The chain uses TRBV5-6 and TRBJ2-7, with 12 bases that match TRBD2. With V trimmed by 5 bases and J by 7 bases, 7 bases remained unmatched. This CDR3 is built from 14 residues. CDR1 and CDR2 (germline): SGHDT, YYEEEE. CDR3 nucleotides: TGTGCCAGCAGGTGGACTAGCGGGGCGGGGGAGCAGTACTTC. Its protein is CASRWTSGAGEQYF.

The chain has TRBV28 and TRBJ2-5, with a weak D call TRBD1 (5 bases). The germline V and J ends were trimmed by 5 bases and 10 bases, with 14 bases remaining between them. The CDR3 runs 12 residues. CDR1 and CDR2 from the germline V gene are MDHEN and SYDVKM. The CDR3: CASSADPGFQYF. The DNA of the CDR3 is TGTGCCAGCAGTGCCGATCCAGGGTTCCAGTACTTC.

This clonotype is labeled as medium-sized. The chain employs TRBV15 and TRBJ2-7; D is unresolved. Trimming pared 1 base from V and 2 bases from J, leaving 9 bases between. Germline V gene sequence: CDR1 LNHNV, CDR2 YYDKDF (reference sequence). This CDR3 is built from 14 residues. CDR3 sequence reads: CATSRGQFPYEQYF. For the CDR3, the DNA is TGTGCCACCAGCAGAGGGCAGTTCCCCTACGAGCAGTACTTC.

The chain joins TRBV20-1 to TRBJ1-1, with D unresolved. The CDR3 loop spans 14 amino acids. The V gene's germline CDR1 is DFQATT and CDR2 SNEGSKA (reference sequence). Trimming left V 2 bases short and J 1 base short, with 11 bases between. This CDR3 reads CSARRAVSNTEAFF. DNA of the CDR3: TGCAGTGCTAGAAGAGCAGTTTCGAACACTGAAGCTTTCTTT.

The V gene is TRBV20-1, the J gene TRBJ1-1, with D possibly matching TRBD1 (6 bases). V was trimmed by 2 bases and J by 7 bases, leaving 8 bases between them. This CDR3 has 11 residues. Looked up from germline, CDR1 is DFQATT and CDR2 is SNEGSKA (reference sequence). CDR3 sequence: CSARWTDEAFF. The CDR3 DNA reads as TGCAGTGCTAGATGGACAGATGAAGCTTTCTTT.

Ten or more counts support this clonotype. The chain carries TRBV6-5 and TRBJ2-3, with TRBD2 identical over 10 bases. The CDR3 spans 15 residues. CDR1 and CDR2 from the germline V gene are MNHEY and SVGAGI. V lost 0 bases and J lost 5; bases outside the gene matches: 2. The CDR3 is CASSYSPSGRDTQYF. CDR3 DNA: TGTGCCAGCAGTTACTCGCCTAGCGGGAGAGATACGCAGTATTTT.

This clonotype has at least ten counts. J is TRBJ1-2 and V is TRBV9; 7 bases line up with TRBD1. With V trimmed by 4 bases and J by 8 bases, 17 bases remained unmatched. CDR1 and CDR2 (germline): SGDLS, YYNGEE. The CDR3 covers 16 residues. CDR3 in DNA: TGTGCCAGCAGCCCCGGGACAGCGGAGATTGTGGGAGGCTACACCTTC. Protein product: CASSPGTAEIVGGYTF. Together with reference TRBV9 and TRBJ1-2, the CDR3 gives the full variable domain: DSGVTQTPKHLITATGQRVTLRCSPRSGDLSVYWYQQSLDQGLQFLIQYYNGEERAKGNILERFSAQQFPDLHSELNLSSLELGDSALYFCASSPGTAEIVGGYTFGSGTRLTVV.

There are a few counts of this clonotype. This CDR3 is CASSVNRGVQPQHF. DNA of the CDR3: TGTGCCAGCAGCGTAAACAGGGGTGTTCAGCCCCAGCATTTT. The rearrangement uses TRBV7-2 and TRBJ1-5; 7 bases map to TRBD1. V lost 5 bases and J lost 6; bases outside the gene matches: 7. The CDR3 has 14 amino acids. CDR1 and CDR2 from the germline V gene are SGHTA and FQGNSA. The full variable domain, completed using reference TRBV7-2 and TRBJ1-5, is GAGVSQSPSNKVTEKGKDVELRCDPISGHTALYWYRQSLGQGLEFLIYFQGNSAPDKSGLPSDRFSAERTGGSVSTLTIQRTQQEDSAVYLCASSVNRGVQPQHFGDGTRLSIL.

This clonotype has more than one count but fewer than ten. The genes are TRBV11-2 and TRBJ2-2; D is ambiguous. The germline V and J ends were trimmed by 4 bases and 0 bases, with 3 bases remaining between them. There are 13 residues in the CDR3. CDR1 is SGHAT, CDR2 FQNNGV, per germline. The DNA of the CDR3 is TGTGCCAGCAGCTCCACGAACACCGGGGAGCTGTTTTTT. Translation: CASSSTNTGELFF.

CDR3 sequence reads: CAGQDLMDSPLHF. The CDR3 DNA follows: TGTGCCGGCCAAGACTTAATGGATTCACCCCTCCACTTT. This chain joins TRBV7-9 and TRBJ1-6, with D unclear. The CDR3 has 13 amino acids. Germline V gives CDR1 SEHNR, CDR2 FQNEAQ (reference sequence). V was clipped by 11 bases and J by 8 bases, with 16 bases between them.

This clonotype was counted ten times or more. The chain has TRBV10-3 and TRBJ2-3; 14 bases are shared with TRBD2. From germline, CDR1 is ENHRY and CDR2 SYGVKD. CDR3 length: 16 residues. The V and J ends lost 10 bases and 3 bases, in that order; junction bases with no gene match: 9. CDR3 coding DNA: TGTGCCACTAGGACTAGCGGGGGGTCATTAACAGATACGCAGTATTTT. It yields the protein CATRTSGGSLTDTQYF.

This clonotype was picked up many times. The rearrangement uses TRBV6-1 and TRBJ1-1; the D is unclear. V was clipped by 3 bases and J by 4 bases, with 18 bases between them. Germline assignment: CDR1 MNHNS and CDR2 SASEGT. This CDR3 region has 16 residues. As DNA, the CDR3 is TGTGCCAGCAGTGAGGGTGGAGCGGCCCGGGGCACTGAAGCTTTCTTT. It codes for CASSEGGAARGTEAFF.

This clonotype was detected ten times or more. This chain joins TRBV15 and TRBJ1-6; unclear D gene. CDR3 length: 12 amino acids. The V end lost 0 bases, the J end lost 8 bases, and 2 bases lay between the germline ends. Germline lookup yields CDR1 LNHNV and CDR2 YYDKDF (reference sequence). The CDR3 DNA is TGTGCCACCAGCAGAGATCATTCACCCCTCCACTTT. Its protein is CATSRDHSPLHF.

This clonotype was counted a few times. This chain uses TRBV6-1 with TRBJ2-3, with unresolved D. This CDR3 has 9 amino acids. V lost 9 bases and J lost 4, with 2 bases in between. Germline CDR1 MNHNS, CDR2 SASEGT. The CDR3 loop reads CASSDTQYF. In DNA form, the CDR3 reads TGTGCCAGTTCAGATACGCAGTATTTT.

This clonotype was recorded many times. This CDR3 is CASSLGDEQFF. CDR3 bases: TGTGCCAGCTCACTGGGGGATGAGCAGTTCTTC. This rearrangement joins TRBV18 to TRBJ2-1; D assignment may be TRBD1 or TRBD2 (5 bases each). Germline V gene lookup returns CDR1 KGHSH and CDR2 LQKENI. Trimming pared 4 bases from V and 8 bases from J, leaving 6 bases between. The CDR3 covers 11 residues. Based on the CDR3 plus reference TRBV18 and TRBJ2-1, the full variable domain is NAGVMQNPRHLVRRRGQEARLRCSPMKGHSHVYWYRQLPEEGLKFMVYLQKENIIDESGMPKERFSAEFPKEGPSILRIQQVVRGDSAAYFCASSLGDEQFFGPGTRLTVL.

This clonotype is labeled as medium-sized (0.01 to 0.1%). This chain uses TRBV6-2 or TRBV6-3 with TRBJ2-2; D gene uncertain. The CDR3 runs to 12 residues. CDR1 and CDR2 (germline): MNHEY, SVGEGT. V shed 5 bases and J shed 3 bases, with 4 bases lying between them. The CDR3 region has the DNA TGTGCCAGCAGTGACGACACCGGGGAGCTGTTTTTT. Its translation is CASSDDTGELFF.

This rearrangement joins TRBV6-1 to TRBJ2-7, with 10 positions matching TRBD1. Unmatched junction bases numbered 15, after V lost 6 bases and J lost 13 bases. The CDR3 spans 14 residues. Looked up from germline, CDR1 is MNHNS and CDR2 is SASEGT. CDR3 protein: CASSLRDRGRWGYF. The CDR3 region has the DNA TGTGCCAGCAGCCTCCGGGACAGGGGACGTTGGGGATACTTC.

The rearrangement uses TRBV18 and TRBJ2-5; perhaps TRBD1 as D (6 bases). Germline CDR1 is KGHSH and CDR2 is LQKENI. This CDR3 has 14 amino acids. The germline V and J ends were trimmed by 4 bases and 0 bases, with 9 bases remaining between them. The DNA of the CDR3 is TGTGCCAGCTCACTGCAGGGGTACCAAGAGACCCAGTACTTC. Its protein is CASSLQGYQETQYF. Full variable domain (rest looked up from reference TRBV18 and TRBJ2-5): NAGVMQNPRHLVRRRGQEARLRCSPMKGHSHVYWYRQLPEEGLKFMVYLQKENIIDESGMPKERFSAEFPKEGPSILRIQQVVRGDSAAYFCASSLQGYQETQYFGPGTRLLVL.

By share, this clonotype ranks as medium-sized. The chain recombines TRBV18 with TRBJ2-7, with D uncertain. V lost 2 bases, J lost 3 bases, and 8 bases lay in between. The CDR3 totals 13 residues. CDR1 KGHSH and CDR2 LQKENI come from the germline V gene. In DNA, the CDR3 is TGTGCCAGCTCACCAGCAGCCAACTACGAGCAGTACTTC. This translates into CASSPAANYEQYF.

The chain has TRBV12-3 or TRBV12-4 and TRBJ1-1, with 7 positions matching TRBD1. The CDR3 is 14 residues long. The J segment lost 4 bases and the V segment lost 6 bases, leaving 8 bases of the junction unmatched. The CDR3 loop is CASSLRGLGTEAFF. The DNA for the CDR3 is TGTGCCAGCAGCTTAAGGGGGCTTGGCACTGAAGCTTTCTTT.

Ten or more counts support this clonotype. This chain uses TRBV6-6 with TRBJ2-7; D is tentatively TRBD1 or TRBD2 (5 bases each). This CDR3 is built from 17 residues. CDR1 MNHNY and CDR2 SVGAGI come from the germline V gene (reference sequence). The V and J ends lost 2 bases and 2 bases respectively, with 19 bases between them. The CDR3 region is CASSYGQGRLATYEQYF. The CDR3 bases are TGTGCCAGCAGTTACGGGCAGGGACGACTTGCAACCTACGAGCAGTACTTC.

The chain links TRBV16 to TRBJ2-1, with D hard to call. Germline V CDR1 and CDR2: KGHSY, FQNENV. There are 16 residues in the CDR3. V was pared by 3 bases and J by 3 bases, with 15 bases between. CDR3 sequence reads: CASSQMDPSNYNEQFF. The CDR3 DNA reads TGTGCCAGCAGCCAGATGGACCCTTCCAACTACAATGAGCAGTTCTTC.

The J gene is TRBJ2-4, the V gene TRBV7-2; 9 bases match TRBD1. Germline trimming cut 5 bases from V and 1 base from J; bases unmatched to any gene: 6. The CDR3 is made up of 16 amino acids. Germline V lookup: CDR1 SGHTA, CDR2 FQGNSA. Written as DNA, the CDR3 is TGTGCCAGCAGCCAACAGGGGGCCGTTGCCAAAAACATTCAGTACTTC. Translated: CASSQQGAVAKNIQYF.